A selection of T cell receptor beta chains follows, all from one sample in a study of response to subunit inactivated influenza vaccine. TCRdb reanalysed the RT-PCR reads using MiXCR and keeps one entry per CDR3 protein. The sample lists about 780,000 distinct CDR3 sequences; around 18% were seen once. The material sequenced was PBMCs from blood, taken roughly 5 days after vaccination. The receptors shown here come from a man aged 50 to 60 who received an inactivated influenza vaccine. Each CDR3 is given with its conserved first and last residue. The order of the fields is CDR3 length, D gene, J gene, V gene, clone size, CDR3 DNA, CDR3 protein. A D gene is named only where the DNA matches it firmly. The listing skips clone size in some rows; elsewhere it reads once, few, many or a size class.

>15|TRBD1|TRBJ2-1|TRBV20-1|NA
TGCAGTGCTAGAGCCGGGACAGGGGTATCGAATGAGCAGTTCTTC
CSARAGTGVSNEQFF
>14|TRBD1|TRBJ1-1|TRBV6-5|many
TGTGCCAGCAGCTATGGGACAGGGAACACTGAAGCTTTCTTT
CASSYGTGNTEAFF
>17|NA|TRBJ2-4|TRBV5-1|NA
TGCGCCAGCAGCGCACCGGACCGAGGCCTAGCCAAAAACATTCAGTACTTC
CASSAPDRGLAKNIQYF
>16|NA|TRBJ2-2|TRBV5-1|NA
TGCGCCAGCAGCTTGGGTGGTCACACGAACACCGGGGAGCTGTTTTTT
CASSLGGHTNTGELFF
>14|NA|TRBJ2-1|TRBV20-1|few
TGCAGTGCTAATGAGGGAGGAACCTACAATGAGCAGTTCTTC
CSANEGGTYNEQFF
>12|NA|TRBJ2-3|TRBV7-2|few
TGTGCCAGCAGCCTCCCCTCGAATACGCAGTATTTT
CASSLPSNTQYF
>14|TRBD2|TRBJ2-7|TRBV6-2/TRBV6-3|NA
TGTGCCAGCAGTTCTGGACTAGAAACGAGCGAGCAGTACTTC
CASSSGLETSEQYF
>14|TRBD1|TRBJ2-1|TRBV20-1|few
TGCAGTGCAACAAGGGCAGGGGGCTACAATGAGCAGTTCTTC
CSATRAGGYNEQFF
>16|NA|TRBJ2-3|TRBV20-1|few
TGCAGTGCTAGAGATCTGAGCGAACCTAGCACAGATACGCAGTATTTT
CSARDLSEPSTDTQYF
>13|NA|TRBJ2-5|TRBV28|few
TGTGCCAGCACCCGGTCTGAGAAGGAGACCCAGTACTTC
CASTRSEKETQYF
>13|NA|TRBJ1-2|TRBV24-1|NA
TGTGCCACCAGGGCCGGACCATCCTATGGCTACACCTTC
CATRAGPSYGYTF
>14|TRBD1|TRBJ2-2|TRBV6-5|many
TGTGCCAGCAGTTACGGGACAGGGACCGGGGAGCTGTTTTTT
CASSYGTGTGELFF
>13|NA|TRBJ1-2|TRBV29-1|few
TGCAGCGTTGAAGATAGGCCAGGGGAGGGCTACACCTTC
CSVEDRPGEGYTF
>12|NA|TRBJ2-3|TRBV2|NA
TGTGCCAGCAGTGAGGAGACTAGTATGGAGTATTTT
CASSEETSMEYF
>16|NA|TRBJ2-5|TRBV7-8|many
TGTGCCAGCAGCTTAGGATATACAGGGAGCCAAGAGACCCAGTACTTC
CASSLGYTGSQETQYF
>14|NA|TRBJ2-4|TRBV20-1|few
TGCAGTGCTAGTGGCAGGGTAGTTAAAAACATTCAGTACTTC
CSASGRVVKNIQYF
>16|NA|TRBJ2-1|TRBV6-5|NA
TGTGCCAGCAGTTACTCTGGTAGCGGAATATACAATGAGCAGTTCTTC
CASSYSGSGIYNEQFF
>16|TRBD2|TRBJ2-7|TRBV7-2|few
TGTGCCAGCAGCCCATCGGCGGGAGGTTTCTCCTACGAGCAGTACTTC
CASSPSAGGFSYEQYF
>15|TRBD2|TRBJ2-3|TRBV19|NA
TGTGCCAGTAGTATCGGGCGGGGGAGCACAGATACGCAGTATTTT
CASSIGRGSTDTQYF
>13|NA|TRBJ2-1|TRBV20-1|many
TGCAGTGCTAGCCTCGACTCCTACAATGAGCAGTTCTTC
CSASLDSYNEQFF
>16|TRBD2|TRBJ2-5|TRBV9|NA
TGTGCCAGCAGCGTAGGCCCTAGCGGACACCAAGAGACCCAGTACTTC
CASSVGPSGHQETQYF
>14|NA|TRBJ1-6|TRBV20-1|few
TGCAGTGCTAGAAGCCAGGGGTTCTATTCACCCCTCCACTTT
CSARSQGFYSPLHF
>14|NA|TRBJ1-2|TRBV6-2/TRBV6-3|NA
TGTGCCAGCAGTTACTCGAGAGGGCTTGGCGGCTACACCTTC
CASSYSRGLGGYTF
>13|TRBD1|TRBJ1-2|TRBV12-3/TRBV12-4|few
TGTGCCAGCAGTTGGAACAGGGGAAATGGCTACACCTTC
CASSWNRGNGYTF
>14|TRBD1|TRBJ2-1|TRBV7-9|NA
TGCGCCAGCAGCTCGGGACAGGCTTACAATGAGCAGTTCTTC
CASSSGQAYNEQFF
>15|NA|TRBJ2-3|TRBV6-5|few
TGTGCCAGCAGTTACTCGACATTGGGGCAAGGCACGCAGTATTTT
CASSYSTLGQGTQYF
>14|NA|TRBJ2-7|TRBV27|many
TGTGCCAGCAGTTTATTGGGGAATTCCTACGAGCAGTACTTC
CASSLLGNSYEQYF